This TCR beta chain was recorded in a study of molecular identifiers for immune sequencing clone quantification. Study overall: RNA from 20,000 or 100,000 naive CD8 cells was split five ways in replicates, with four sequenced. Study-wide results and limits: Clones above 20 RNA copies contained over 98% of effector molecules but under 1% of naive ones.

The CDR3 is 15 amino acids. Germline assignment: CDR1 DFQATT and CDR2 SNEGSKA (reference sequence). Losses at the gene ends were 0 bases for V and 6 bases for J; bases not matched to a gene: 8. This clonotype was seen ten or more times. The antigen is undetermined. Making the bulk TCR libraries relied on previously described methods and listed TCR primers. TCRdb reanalysed the PCR reads using MiXCR and keeps one entry per CDR3 protein. Of under 600,000 distinct CDR3 sequences listed, 20% to 25% are singletons. The chain combines TRBV20-1 with TRBJ1-5, with TRBD1 matching over 7 bases. The sequence came from a human donor in good health. Some libraries in this study had Jurkat cell RNA spiked in. Sequenced: naive CD8+ T cells from blood, with Jurkat cell RNA spiked in. The subset: FACS-sorted CD8+CD4-CCR7+CD45RA+ naive T cells. The CDR3 sequence is CSARDPQGVRQPQHF. Here the CDR3 DNA reads TGCAGTGCTAGAGATCCGCAGGGGGTCCGTCAGCCCCAGCATTTT.